This TCR beta chain was recorded in a study of blood T cell repertoires in COVID-19. Study-level information: Material from acute and convalescent COVID-19 was sourced from the United States, Italy and Spain.

Authors' processing steps: Researchers report that nucleated cell counts were estimated from reference gene primer amplification. Repertoires were generated with immunoSEQ multiplex PCR, while TCRdb's copy carries only in-frame clones and drops some. The D gene and trimming were derived from the DNA, and the V and J assignments and clone size from that table. The table records a few hundred thousand clones, roughly 90% of them present only once. Per germline, CDR1 SGHTA and CDR2 FQGTGA. This CDR3 region has 15 residues. V lost 2 bases and J lost 4, with 12 bases in between. The receptor comes from a man aged 40-49 years with acute or convalescent COVID-19. The chain combines TRBV7-3 with TRBJ2-1; tentatively, D is TRBD1 (6 bases). The sequencing input was peripheral blood. The CDR3 here is CASSLQDSLYNEQFF. The DNA for the CDR3 is TGTGCCAGCAGCTTACAGGACAGTCTATACAATGAGCAGTTCTTC.